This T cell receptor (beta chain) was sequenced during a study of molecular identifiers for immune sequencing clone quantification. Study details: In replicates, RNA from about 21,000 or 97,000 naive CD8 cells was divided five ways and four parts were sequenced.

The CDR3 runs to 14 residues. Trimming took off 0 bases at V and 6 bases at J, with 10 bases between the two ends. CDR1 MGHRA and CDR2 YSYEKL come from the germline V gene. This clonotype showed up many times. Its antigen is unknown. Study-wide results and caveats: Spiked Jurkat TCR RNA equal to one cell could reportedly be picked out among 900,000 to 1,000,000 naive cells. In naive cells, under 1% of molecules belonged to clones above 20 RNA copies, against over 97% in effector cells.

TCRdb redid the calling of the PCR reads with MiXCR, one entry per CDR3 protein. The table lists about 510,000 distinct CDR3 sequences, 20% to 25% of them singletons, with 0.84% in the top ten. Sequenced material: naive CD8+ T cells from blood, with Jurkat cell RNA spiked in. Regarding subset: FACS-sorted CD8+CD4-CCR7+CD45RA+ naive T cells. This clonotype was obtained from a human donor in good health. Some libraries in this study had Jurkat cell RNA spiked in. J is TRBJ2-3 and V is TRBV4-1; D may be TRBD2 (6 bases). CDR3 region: CASSQEGAGDTQYF. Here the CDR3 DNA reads TGCGCCAGCAGCCAAGAAGGTGCGGGGGATACGCAGTATTTT.